This T cell receptor (beta chain) was profiled in a study of CD8+CD57+ T cells in acquired aplastic anemia. Study context: The average for DNA from sorted CD4+ and CD8+ cells was about 3.3 ug. Mean read depth for CD4+ cells from healthy donors was 10 million to 14 million. General study results and limits: Patients and controls shared some 30 CD8+ CDR3 sequences.

In regard to this clonotype: What it recognizes is unknown.

The template for TCR beta VDJ and CDR3 sequence profiling was genomic DNA. TCRdb fed the reads into MiXCR, producing one record per CDR3 protein. The sample includes about 210,000 distinct CDR3 sequences, 30% to 40% seen only once; the top ten take roughly 1.1%. The V and J ends lost 2 bases and 4 bases respectively, with 6 bases between them. The germline CDR1 and CDR2 sequences are KGHSH and LQKENI. This CDR3 is built from 13 residues. The sequenced material came from sorted CD4+, CD8+, or CD8+CD57+ T cells (not recorded which) from PBMCs. This receptor was obtained from a human donor in good health, serving as a control. The chain joins TRBV18 to TRBJ1-5; D call uncertain. The CDR3 DNA reads as TGTGCCAGCTCACCATACAGAAATCAGCCCCAGCATTTT. Translated, it gives CASSPYRNQPQHF.